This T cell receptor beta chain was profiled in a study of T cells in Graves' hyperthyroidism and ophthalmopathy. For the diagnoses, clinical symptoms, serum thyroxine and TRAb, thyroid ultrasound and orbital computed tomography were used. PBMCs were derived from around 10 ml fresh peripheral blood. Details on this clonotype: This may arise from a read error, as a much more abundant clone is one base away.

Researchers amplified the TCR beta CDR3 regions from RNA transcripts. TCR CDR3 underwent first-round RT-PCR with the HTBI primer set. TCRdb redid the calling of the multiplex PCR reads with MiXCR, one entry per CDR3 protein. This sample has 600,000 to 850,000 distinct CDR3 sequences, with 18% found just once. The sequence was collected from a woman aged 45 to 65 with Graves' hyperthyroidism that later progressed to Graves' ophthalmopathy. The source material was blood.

The CDR3 DNA follows: TGTGCCAGCAGTGAAGGAAGCAGGGACTATGGCTACACCTTC. Translated, it gives CASSEGSRDYGYTF. The chain couples TRBV6-1 to TRBJ1-2, with D maybe TRBD1 (5 bases). The CDR3 length is 14 residues. V gave up 1 base and J gave up 3 bases, with 9 bases separating them. Germline values: CDR1 MNHNS, CDR2 SASEGT.